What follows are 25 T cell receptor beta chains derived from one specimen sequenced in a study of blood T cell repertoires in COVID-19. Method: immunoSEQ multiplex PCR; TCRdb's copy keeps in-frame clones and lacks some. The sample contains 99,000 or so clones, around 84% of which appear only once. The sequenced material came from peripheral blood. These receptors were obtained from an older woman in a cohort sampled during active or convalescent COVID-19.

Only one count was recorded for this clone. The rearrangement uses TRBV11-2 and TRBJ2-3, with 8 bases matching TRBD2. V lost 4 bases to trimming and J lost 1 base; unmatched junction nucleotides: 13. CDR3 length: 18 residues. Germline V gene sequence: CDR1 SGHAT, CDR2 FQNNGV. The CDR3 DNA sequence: TGTGCCAGCAGCTCCCTTTTGAGTAGCGGGACCGGCACAGATACGCAGTATTTT. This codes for CASSSLLSSGTGTDTQYF.

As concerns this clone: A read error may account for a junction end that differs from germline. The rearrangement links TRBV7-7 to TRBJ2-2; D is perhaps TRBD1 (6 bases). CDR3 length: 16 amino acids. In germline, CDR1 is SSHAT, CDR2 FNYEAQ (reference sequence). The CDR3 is CASSSYGTTNTGELFF. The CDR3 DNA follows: TGTGCTAGCAGCTCATACGGGACAACGAACACCGGGGAGCTGTTTTTT.

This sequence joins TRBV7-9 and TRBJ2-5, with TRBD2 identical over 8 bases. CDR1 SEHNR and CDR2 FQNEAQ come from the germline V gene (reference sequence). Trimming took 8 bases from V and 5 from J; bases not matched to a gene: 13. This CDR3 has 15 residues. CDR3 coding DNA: TGTGCCAGCGCGCGTGGAGCGGGAGTACGGGAGACCCAGTACTTC. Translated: CASARGAGVRETQYF. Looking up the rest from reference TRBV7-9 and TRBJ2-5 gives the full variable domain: DTGVSQNPRHKITKRGQNVTFRCDPISEHNRLYWYRQTLGQGPEFLTYFQNEAQLEKSRLLSDRFSAERPKGSFSTLEIQRTEQGDSAMYLCASARGAGVRETQYFGPGTRLLVL.

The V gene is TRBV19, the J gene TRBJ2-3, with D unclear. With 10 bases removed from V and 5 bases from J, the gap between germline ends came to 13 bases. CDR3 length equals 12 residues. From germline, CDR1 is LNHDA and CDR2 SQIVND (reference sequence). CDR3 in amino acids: CATRSSGDTQYF. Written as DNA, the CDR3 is TGTGCCACCCGATCATCGGGAGATACGCAGTATTTT.

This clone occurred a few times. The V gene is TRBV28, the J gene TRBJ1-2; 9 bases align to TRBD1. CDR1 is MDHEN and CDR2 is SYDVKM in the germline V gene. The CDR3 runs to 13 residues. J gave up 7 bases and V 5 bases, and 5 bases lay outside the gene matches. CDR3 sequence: CASSPGQGFGYTF. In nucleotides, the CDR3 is TGTGCCAGCAGTCCGGGACAGGGTTTTGGCTACACCTTC.

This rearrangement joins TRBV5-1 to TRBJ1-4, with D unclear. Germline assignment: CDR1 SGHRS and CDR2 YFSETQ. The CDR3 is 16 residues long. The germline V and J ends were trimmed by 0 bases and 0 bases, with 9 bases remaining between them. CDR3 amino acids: CASSLVGRPTNEKLFF. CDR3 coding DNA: TGCGCCAGCAGCTTGGTCGGCAGGCCAACTAATGAAAAACTGTTTTTT.

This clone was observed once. The CDR3 nucleotides are TGTGCCACCAGCAGGACGCGGAATGAGCAGTTCTTC. It yields the protein CATSRTRNEQFF. The chain employs TRBV15 and TRBJ2-1; no firm D call. V was trimmed by 3 bases and J by 7 bases, leaving 7 bases between them. CDR3 length: 12 residues. Germline lookup yields CDR1 LNHNV and CDR2 YYDKDF (reference sequence).

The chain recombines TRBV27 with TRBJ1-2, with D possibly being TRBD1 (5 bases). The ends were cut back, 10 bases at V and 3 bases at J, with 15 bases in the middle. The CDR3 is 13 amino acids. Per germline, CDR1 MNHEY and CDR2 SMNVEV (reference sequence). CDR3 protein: CATWGGADYGYTF. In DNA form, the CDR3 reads TGTGCCACCTGGGGAGGGGCTGACTATGGCTACACCTTC.

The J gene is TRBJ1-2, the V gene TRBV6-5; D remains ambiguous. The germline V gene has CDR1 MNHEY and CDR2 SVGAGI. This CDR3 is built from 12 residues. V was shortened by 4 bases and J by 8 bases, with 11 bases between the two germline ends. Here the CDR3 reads CASSSGLRGYTF. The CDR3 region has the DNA TGTGCCAGCAGTTCGGGGTTGCGAGGCTACACCTTC.

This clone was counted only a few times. In nucleotides, the CDR3 is TGTGCCAGCACAGACAGTGATAGAAACACCATATATTTT. Encoded protein: CASTDSDRNTIYF. The chain recombines TRBV7-9 with TRBJ1-3; possible D gene TRBD1, 5 bases. The CDR3 consists of 13 residues. The ends were cut back, 7 bases at V and 5 bases at J, with 12 bases in the middle. Germline V gives CDR1 SEHNR, CDR2 FQNEAQ (reference sequence).

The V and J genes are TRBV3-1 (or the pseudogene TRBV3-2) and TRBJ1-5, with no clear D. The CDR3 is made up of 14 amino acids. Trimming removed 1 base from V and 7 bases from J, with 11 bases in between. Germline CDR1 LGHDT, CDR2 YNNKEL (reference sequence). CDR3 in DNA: TGTGCCAGCAGCCAAGTCTCCCGTCAGCAGCCCCAGCATTTT. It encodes CASSQVSRQQPQHF.

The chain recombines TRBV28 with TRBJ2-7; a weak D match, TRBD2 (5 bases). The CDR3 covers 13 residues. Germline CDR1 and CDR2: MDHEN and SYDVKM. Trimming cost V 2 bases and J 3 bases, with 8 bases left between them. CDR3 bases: TGTGCCAGCAGTTTAGACGGGAACTACGAGCAGTACTTC. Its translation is CASSLDGNYEQYF.

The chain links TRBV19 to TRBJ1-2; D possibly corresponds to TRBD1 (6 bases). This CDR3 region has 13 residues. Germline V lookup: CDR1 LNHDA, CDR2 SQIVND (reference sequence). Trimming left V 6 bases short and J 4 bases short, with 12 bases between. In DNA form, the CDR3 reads TGTGCCAGTAGGGCTGACAGGCTCTATGGCTACACCTTC. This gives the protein CASRADRLYGYTF.

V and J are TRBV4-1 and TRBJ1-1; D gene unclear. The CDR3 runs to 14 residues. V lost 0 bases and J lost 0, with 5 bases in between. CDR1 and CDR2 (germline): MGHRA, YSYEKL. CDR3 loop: CASSQDSVNTEAFF. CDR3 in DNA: TGCGCCAGCAGCCAAGATTCTGTGAACACTGAAGCTTTCTTT.

This chain's CDR3 is CASSVVYSGYDEQFF. The CDR3 DNA is TGTGCCAGCAGCGTAGTTTACTCGGGATACGATGAGCAGTTCTTC. The chain uses TRBV9 and TRBJ2-1, with D possibly matching TRBD2 (5 bases). CDR3 length equals 15 residues. Germline V gene sequence: CDR1 SGDLS, CDR2 YYNGEE. V dropped 0 bases and J dropped 8 bases, with 15 bases sitting between them.

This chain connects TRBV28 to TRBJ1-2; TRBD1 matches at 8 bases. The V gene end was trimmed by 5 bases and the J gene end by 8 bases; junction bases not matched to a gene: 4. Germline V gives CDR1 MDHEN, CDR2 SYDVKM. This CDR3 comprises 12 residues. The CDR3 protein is CASSRTGTGYTF. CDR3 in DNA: TGTGCCAGCAGTAGGACAGGGACCGGCTACACCTTC.

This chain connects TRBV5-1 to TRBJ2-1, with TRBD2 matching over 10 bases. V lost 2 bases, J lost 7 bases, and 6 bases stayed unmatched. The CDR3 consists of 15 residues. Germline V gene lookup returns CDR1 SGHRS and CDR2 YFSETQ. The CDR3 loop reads CASSFTSGEGNEQFF. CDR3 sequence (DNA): TGCGCCAGCAGCTTCACTAGCGGGGAGGGGAATGAGCAGTTCTTC.

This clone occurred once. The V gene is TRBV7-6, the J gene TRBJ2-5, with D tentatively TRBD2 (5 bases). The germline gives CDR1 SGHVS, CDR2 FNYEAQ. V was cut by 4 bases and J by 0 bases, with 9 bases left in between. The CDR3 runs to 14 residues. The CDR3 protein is CASSSSRDQETQYF. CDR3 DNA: TGTGCCAGCAGCTCGTCGAGGGACCAAGAGACCCAGTACTTC.

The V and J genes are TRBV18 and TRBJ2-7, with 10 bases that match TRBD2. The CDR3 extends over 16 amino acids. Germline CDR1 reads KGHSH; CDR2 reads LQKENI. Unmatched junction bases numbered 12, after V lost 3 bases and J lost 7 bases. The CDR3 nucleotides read TGTGCCAGCTCACCTGTTATAACTAGCGGGGTCTTTGAGCAGTACTTC. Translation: CASSPVITSGVFEQYF.

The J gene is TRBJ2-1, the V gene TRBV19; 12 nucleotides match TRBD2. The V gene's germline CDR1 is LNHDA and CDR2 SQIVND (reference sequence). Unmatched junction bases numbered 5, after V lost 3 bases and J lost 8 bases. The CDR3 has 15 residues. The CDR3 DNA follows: TGTGCCAGTAGTATTCGCCTAGCGGGGGGGCATGAGCAGTTCTTC. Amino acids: CASSIRLAGGHEQFF.

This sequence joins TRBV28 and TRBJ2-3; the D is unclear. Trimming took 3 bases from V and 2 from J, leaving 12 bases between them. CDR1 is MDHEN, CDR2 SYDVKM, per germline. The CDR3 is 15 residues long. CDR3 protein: CASSFLTQTTDTQYF. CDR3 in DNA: TGTGCCAGCAGTTTTTTAACACAGACCACAGATACGCAGTATTTT.

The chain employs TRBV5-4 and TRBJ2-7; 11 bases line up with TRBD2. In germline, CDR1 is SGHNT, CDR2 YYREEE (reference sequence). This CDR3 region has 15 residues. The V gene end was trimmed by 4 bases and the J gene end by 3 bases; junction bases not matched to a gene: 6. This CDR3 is CASSIGTSGNYEQYF. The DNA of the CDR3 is TGTGCCAGCAGCATCGGGACTAGCGGAAACTACGAGCAGTACTTC.

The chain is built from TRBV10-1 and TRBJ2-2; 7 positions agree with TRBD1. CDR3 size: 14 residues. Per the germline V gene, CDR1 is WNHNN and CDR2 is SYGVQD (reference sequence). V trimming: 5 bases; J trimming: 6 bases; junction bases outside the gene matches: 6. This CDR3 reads CASSRDSIPGELFF. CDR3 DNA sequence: TGCGCCAGCAGTCGGGACAGCATTCCCGGGGAGCTGTTTTTT.

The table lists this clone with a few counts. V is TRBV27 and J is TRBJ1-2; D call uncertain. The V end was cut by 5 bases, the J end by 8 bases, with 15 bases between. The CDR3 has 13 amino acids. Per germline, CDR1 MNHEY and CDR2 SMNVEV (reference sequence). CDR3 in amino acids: CASSPLGLRGYTF. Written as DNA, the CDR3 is TGTGCCAGCAGTCCGCTGGGCCTCAGGGGCTACACCTTC.

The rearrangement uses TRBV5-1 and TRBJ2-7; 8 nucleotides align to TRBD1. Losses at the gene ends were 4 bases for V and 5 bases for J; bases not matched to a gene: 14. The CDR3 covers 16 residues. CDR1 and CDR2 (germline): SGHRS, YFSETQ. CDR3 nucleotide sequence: TGCGCCAGCAGCCATTCAACAGGGGGGAGGTGGGACGAGCAGTACTTC. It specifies CASSHSTGGRWDEQYF.